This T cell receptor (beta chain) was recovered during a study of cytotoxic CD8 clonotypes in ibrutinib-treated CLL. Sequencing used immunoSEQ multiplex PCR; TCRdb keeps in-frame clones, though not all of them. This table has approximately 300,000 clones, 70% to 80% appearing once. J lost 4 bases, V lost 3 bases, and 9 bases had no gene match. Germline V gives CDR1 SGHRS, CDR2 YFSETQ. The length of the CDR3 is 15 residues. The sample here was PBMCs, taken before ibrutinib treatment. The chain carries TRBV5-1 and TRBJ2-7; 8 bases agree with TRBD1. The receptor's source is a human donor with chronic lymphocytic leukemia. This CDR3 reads CASSSGTGTGYEQYF. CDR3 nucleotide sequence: TGCGCCAGCAGCTCGGGAACCGGGACAGGTTACGAGCAGTACTTC.